The sequence of this T cell receptor (beta chain) was determined in a study of shared clonotypes between healthy human individuals. V gave up 0 bases and J gave up 2 bases, with 22 bases separating them. The CDR3 totals 19 residues. Looked up from germline, CDR1 is SGHNT and CDR2 is YENEEA. An even split of each subset's genomic DNA across several immunoSEQ plates was performed. Generated by immunoSEQ multiplex PCR, the TCRdb table keeps only in-frame clones and is missing some. The data contain 650,000 to 800,000 clones, 92% of them singletons. Notes on the study in general: Limitation of the genetic and exposure-history diversity represented came from the few donors. Relative to clonotypes present in all four donors, those not shared had lower generation probabilities.

Naive CD8 cells were CD45RO-negative, positively selected for CCR7, excluding terminally differentiated effector memory CD45RA+ cells. Caucasian adults living in Nashville, Tennessee, provided all samples. About this clone: Its antigen is undetermined.

The TCR comes from a man aged 30-40 years in good health. V usage is TRBV11-3 and J usage is TRBJ1-2; D unclear. Sequencing was performed on naive CD8+ T cells sorted from blood. CDR3 bases: TGTGCCAGCAGCTTAGAGGGCCCTCGGTCTATTCCCATCAACTATGGCTACACCTTC. Its translation: CASSLEGPRSIPINYGYTF. The variable domain in full, with the rest retrieved from reference TRBV11-3 and TRBJ1-2, is EAGVVQSPRYKIIEKKQPVAFWCNPISGHNTLYWYLQNLGQGPELLIRYENEEAVDDSQLPKDRFSAERLKGVDSTLKIQPAELGDSAVYLCASSLEGPRSIPINYGYTFGSGTRLTVV.